This T cell receptor beta chain was found in a study of T cell repertoires in cytomegalovirus infection. TCRdb analysed the reads with MiXCR anew, one entry per CDR3 protein. The table shows about 100,000 distinct CDR3 sequences, with about 25% occurring only once. Trimming pared 5 bases from V and 7 bases from J, leaving 18 bases between. This CDR3 has 15 residues. The germline gives CDR1 DFQATT, CDR2 SNEGSKA (reference sequence). V gene TRBV20-1 combines with J gene TRBJ1-6, with D unresolved. The source of this sequence is a human donor in good health (CMV status not recorded). Some clones in this sample may be carry-over from other donors' samples. Input material: CD8+ T cells from PBMCs. DNA of the CDR3: TGCAGTGCTTATAACTGGGAATCTCAGAATTCACCCCTCCACTTT. It codes for CSAYNWESQNSPLHF.